These 28 T cell receptor beta chains originate from one sample sequenced in a study of shared clonotypes between healthy human individuals. CD8 cells classed as naive were CD45RO-negative and positively selected for CCR7, excluding terminally differentiated effector memory CD45RA+ cells. Repertoires were generated with immunoSEQ multiplex PCR, while TCRdb's copy carries only in-frame clones and drops some. The table shows about 2 million clones, with just under 95% occurring only once. The sequencing sample was made of naive CD8+ T cells sorted from blood. These TCRs come from a man between 18 and 35 years old in good health.

The rearrangement links TRBV2 to TRBJ2-3; no clear D gene. Germline V gene sequence: CDR1 SNHLY, CDR2 FYNNEI. V dropped 5 bases and J dropped 0 bases, with 15 bases sitting between them. The CDR3 has 16 residues. This CDR3 is CASSLDGISSTDTQYF. CDR3 nucleotides: TGTGCCAGCAGTCTAGACGGAATCTCTAGCACAGATACGCAGTATTTT.

The rearrangement joins TRBV7-9 to TRBJ2-5; D not resolved. Trimming shortened V by 0 bases and J by 5 bases, and 10 bases separated the two germline ends. The CDR3 is 14 residues long. CDR1 and CDR2 (germline): SEHNR, FQNEAQ (reference sequence). This CDR3 reads CASSLAPTFETQYF. As DNA, the CDR3 is TGTGCCAGCAGCTTAGCGCCTACGTTTGAGACCCAGTACTTC.

The gene calls are TRBV9 and TRBJ2-7, with 10 bases aligning to TRBD2. The junction had 3 bases not matched to a gene; V was cut back by 4 bases and J by 2 bases. Germline CDR1 is SGDLS and CDR2 is YYNGEE. The CDR3 is 14 amino acids. Here the CDR3 DNA reads TGTGCCAGCAGCAGAGGGACTAGCGCCTACGAGCAGTACTTC. Protein sequence: CASSRGTSAYEQYF. Using reference TRBV9 and TRBJ2-7 for the parts outside the CDR3, the full variable domain is DSGVTQTPKHLITATGQRVTLRCSPRSGDLSVYWYQQSLDQGLQFLIQYYNGEERAKGNILERFSAQQFPDLHSELNLSSLELGDSALYFCASSRGTSAYEQYFGPGTRLTVT.

The gene calls are TRBV11-3 and TRBJ2-7; 7 nucleotides line up with TRBD2. Unmatched junction bases numbered 8, after V lost 0 bases and J lost 3 bases. Germline V lookup: CDR1 SGHNT, CDR2 YENEEA. The CDR3 contains 16 residues. Written as DNA, the CDR3 is TGTGCCAGCAGCTTAGATCCCGAGCGGGAAGACTACGAGCAGTACTTC. It yields the protein CASSLDPEREDYEQYF.

The V and J genes are TRBV4-1 and TRBJ2-7, with a weak D call TRBD2 (5 bases). CDR3 size: 15 residues. The germline CDR1 and CDR2 sequences are MGHRA and YSYEKL. V gave up 0 bases and J gave up 6 bases, with 15 bases separating them. The CDR3 nucleotides read TGCGCCAGCAGCCAAGATCCTAGCAAACCAGGCGAGCAGTACTTC. This codes for CASSQDPSKPGEQYF.

The chain joins TRBV6-6 to TRBJ2-7, with a possible D match to TRBD2 (5 bases). Trimming cost V 0 bases and J 5 bases, with 8 bases left between them. CDR1 MNHNY and CDR2 SVGAGI come from the germline V gene (reference sequence). CDR3 size: 13 residues. DNA for the CDR3: TGTGCCAGCAGTTACTCGGAGGAGGACGAGCAGTACTTC. Translating it yields CASSYSEEDEQYF.

This clone was recorded only once. The chain recombines TRBV28 with TRBJ2-2; a weak D match, TRBD1 (5 bases). From germline, CDR1 is MDHEN and CDR2 SYDVKM. The CDR3 is 14 residues long. The ends were cut back, 3 bases at V and 7 bases at J, with 12 bases in the middle. This CDR3 reads CASSFGQGNGELFF. CDR3 nucleotide sequence: TGTGCCAGCAGTTTTGGGCAGGGAAACGGGGAGCTGTTTTTT.

In regard to this clone: Other DNA sequences within the sample encode an identical CDR3. This rearrangement joins TRBV5-6 to TRBJ2-7, with 9 bases matching TRBD1. The CDR3 consists of 14 residues. From germline, CDR1 is SGHDT and CDR2 YYEEEE. J lost 5 bases, V lost 2 bases, and 5 bases had no gene match. This CDR3 reads CASSFGTGSHEQYF. As DNA, the CDR3 is TGTGCCAGCAGCTTTGGGACAGGGAGCCACGAGCAGTACTTC.

Points on this clone: This sample includes further DNA sequences coding for the same CDR3. This chain uses TRBV4-1 with TRBJ2-7; TRBD2 matches 12 bases. CDR3 size: 15 residues. Germline V gene data show CDR1 as MGHRA and CDR2 as YSYEKL. J lost 4 bases, V lost 2 bases, and 3 bases had no gene match. The CDR3 is CASSQLTSGRYEQYF. CDR3 nucleotide sequence: TGCGCCAGCAGCCAATTGACTAGCGGGAGATACGAGCAGTACTTC.

A remark on this clone: The sample contains more than one DNA sequence encoding this CDR3. The V gene is TRBV4-1, the J gene TRBJ1-5, with D maybe TRBD1 (6 bases). V lost 0 bases, J lost 1 base, and 7 bases lay in between. The germline gives CDR1 MGHRA, CDR2 YSYEKL. CDR3 length: 15 amino acids. The CDR3: CASSQEDSSNQPQHF. The CDR3 DNA sequence: TGCGCCAGCAGCCAAGAGGACAGCAGCAATCAGCCCCAGCATTTT.

The V call is TRBV7-3, the J call TRBJ2-3; 8 bases line up with TRBD2. Germline trimming cut 5 bases from V and 1 base from J; bases unmatched to any gene: 5. CDR1 is SGHTA, CDR2 FQGTGA, per germline. The length of the CDR3 is 15 residues. The CDR3 region has the DNA TGTGCCAGCAGCGAACTAGCGGCCCGCACAGATACGCAGTATTTT. Protein product: CASSELAARTDTQYF.

The chain recombines TRBV6-5 with TRBJ1-6, with 8 bases matching TRBD1. The CDR3 sequence is 15 residues long. The trim removed 2 bases at V and 10 bases at J, leaving 7 bases unmatched. Germline V lookup: CDR1 MNHEY, CDR2 SVGAGI. In DNA, the CDR3 is TGTGCCAGCAGTTACCTACAGGGGGATTACTCACCCCTCCACTTT. As protein: CASSYLQGDYSPLHF.

This chain joins TRBV6-5 and TRBJ1-5; D gene unclear. Trimming stripped 6 bases from V and 0 bases from J, with 12 bases between. The CDR3 runs 15 residues. From germline, CDR1 is MNHEY and CDR2 SVGAGI. The CDR3 region has the DNA TGTGCCAGCAGACCTACAGACAATAGCAATCAGCCCCAGCATTTT. Translated, it gives CASRPTDNSNQPQHF.

The J gene is TRBJ2-7, the V gene TRBV6-5; 11 bases are shared with TRBD1. The J segment lost 7 bases and the V segment lost 10 bases, leaving 9 bases of the junction unmatched. CDR3 length: 13 amino acids. CDR1 and CDR2 (germline): MNHEY, SVGAGI. CDR3 region: CATPGQGVLEQYF. CDR3 bases: TGTGCCACCCCGGGACAGGGGGTATTGGAGCAGTACTTC.

This chain connects TRBV11-2 to TRBJ2-7; 11 bases agree with TRBD2. The CDR3 is 14 residues long. V lost 3 bases, J lost 5 bases, and 3 bases stayed unmatched. Germline CDR1 reads SGHAT; CDR2 reads FQNNGV. CDR3 sequence (DNA): TGTGCCAGCAGCTTGACTAGCGGGGTCCACGAGCAGTACTTC. It encodes CASSLTSGVHEQYF.

The rearrangement links TRBV27 to TRBJ2-3; 7 bases line up with TRBD1. Germline CDR1 and CDR2: MNHEY and SMNVEV (reference sequence). V lost 4 bases and J lost 0; bases outside the gene matches: 10. This CDR3 is built from 17 residues. The CDR3 reads CASSSPGQAPSTDTQYF. The CDR3 DNA sequence: TGTGCCAGCAGTTCCCCCGGACAGGCCCCTAGCACAGATACGCAGTATTTT.

The rearrangement joins TRBV19 to TRBJ1-1, with 7 bases lining up with TRBD1. Germline V CDR1 and CDR2: LNHDA, SQIVND (reference sequence). The V and J ends lost 6 bases and 2 bases, in that order; junction bases with no gene match: 6. The CDR3 totals 14 residues. CDR3 in amino acids: CASRATGLNTEAFF. In DNA, the CDR3 is TGTGCCAGTAGGGCGACAGGGCTTAACACTGAAGCTTTCTTT.

The genes are TRBV11-2 and TRBJ2-5; D perhaps matches TRBD1 (6 bases). The V end lost 2 bases, the J end lost 1 base, and 17 bases lay between the germline ends. Germline values: CDR1 SGHAT, CDR2 FQNNGV. This CDR3 comprises 17 residues. CDR3 DNA: TGTGCCAGCAGCTTATGGGACGACGGGACACTCCAAGAGACCCAGTACTTC. This translates into CASSLWDDGTLQETQYF.

V gene TRBV4-3 combines with J gene TRBJ2-7; 9 nucleotides agree with TRBD1. Germline loops: CDR1 LGHNA, CDR2 YSLEER. V trimming: 2 bases; J trimming: 2 bases; junction bases outside the gene matches: 1. The CDR3 is made up of 14 amino acids. The CDR3, as DNA: TGCGCCAGCAGCCAATACAGGGGGCCCTACGAGCAGTACTTC. The encoded protein is CASSQYRGPYEQYF.

This chain joins TRBV11-2 and TRBJ2-7; D unclear. The length of the CDR3 is 13 residues. V was cut by 5 bases and J by 3 bases, with 11 bases left in between. Looked up from germline, CDR1 is SGHAT and CDR2 is FQNNGV. The CDR3 nucleotides are TGTGCCAGCAGCCCATATCATCTCTACGAGCAGTACTTC. Translation: CASSPYHLYEQYF. Full variable domain (outside the CDR3, taken from reference TRBV11-2 and TRBJ2-7): EAGVAQSPRYKIIEKRQSVAFWCNPISGHATLYWYQQILGQGPKLLIQFQNNGVVDDSQLPKDRFSAERLKGVDSTLKIQPAKLEDSAVYLCASSPYHLYEQYFGPGTRLTVT.

J is TRBJ2-7 and V is TRBV30; possibly TRBD1 for D (5 bases). V lost 1 base, J lost 0 bases, and 16 bases lay in between. The CDR3 is made up of 16 amino acids. The germline gives CDR1 GTSNPN, CDR2 SVGIG (reference sequence). The CDR3 region is CAWSAGPQVFSYEQYF. For the CDR3, the DNA is TGTGCCTGGAGTGCCGGGCCACAGGTCTTCTCCTACGAGCAGTACTTC.

The rearrangement joins TRBV5-6 to TRBJ2-1; 13 nucleotides match TRBD2. Trimming cost V 4 bases and J 1 base; bases outside gene matches: 2. Germline V gives CDR1 SGHDT, CDR2 YYEEEE. The CDR3 extends over 16 amino acids. This CDR3 reads CASSQGLAGSYNEQFF. The CDR3, as DNA: TGTGCCAGCAGCCAGGGACTAGCGGGGTCCTACAATGAGCAGTTCTTC.

V and J are TRBV7-9 and TRBJ2-7; D is undetermined. The germline V and J ends were trimmed by 2 bases and 2 bases, with 10 bases remaining between them. Germline loops: CDR1 SEHNR, CDR2 FQNEAQ (reference sequence). This CDR3 comprises 14 residues. The CDR3 bases are TGTGCCAGCAGCTTATCTGAGTCAGCCTACGAGCAGTACTTC. It is translated as CASSLSESAYEQYF.

The rearrangement uses TRBV2 and TRBJ2-5; D might be TRBD2 (5 bases). The length of the CDR3 is 15 residues. Germline loops: CDR1 SNHLY, CDR2 FYNNEI. V lost 6 bases to trimming and J lost 7 bases, with 21 bases between them. Written as DNA, the CDR3 is TGTGCCAGCAGGCCTTCGGGGATGACTATAGGGACCCAGTACTTC. Amino acids: CASRPSGMTIGTQYF. Using reference TRBV2 and TRBJ2-5 for the parts outside the CDR3, the full variable domain is EPEVTQTPSHQVTQMGQEVILRCVPISNHLYFYWYRQILGQKVEFLVSFYNNEISEKSEIFDDQFSVERPDGSNFTLKIRSTKLEDSAMYFCASRPSGMTIGTQYFGPGTRLLVL.

The V gene is TRBV2, the J gene TRBJ2-7, with D perhaps matching TRBD1 (6 bases). V lost 7 bases and J lost 0, with 13 bases in between. Germline V gene lookup returns CDR1 SNHLY and CDR2 FYNNEI. The CDR3 is 14 residues long. The CDR3 here is CASTPGDGSYEQYF. CDR3 in DNA: TGTGCCAGCACCCCAGGGGATGGCTCCTACGAGCAGTACTTC.

The gene calls are TRBV2 and TRBJ2-7; TRBD1 matches at 9 bases. The germline CDR1 and CDR2 sequences are SNHLY and FYNNEI. The CDR3 length is 16 residues. Trimming removed 3 bases from V and 6 bases from J; junction bases left unmatched: 12. The CDR3 loop reads CASSDSWWTGDSEQYF. The CDR3 bases are TGTGCCAGCAGTGATAGTTGGTGGACAGGGGATTCCGAGCAGTACTTC.

The chain joins TRBV7-6 to TRBJ2-5; D is unresolved. The CDR3 is 13 residues long. The germline gives CDR1 SGHVS, CDR2 FNYEAQ. Trimming pared 6 bases from V and 0 bases from J, leaving 8 bases between. The CDR3 DNA reads TGTGCCAGCAGTCATGGGGACCAAGAGACCCAGTACTTC. Residues: CASSHGDQETQYF.

This clone was detected only once. The same CDR3 can be traced to other DNA sequences in this sample. The chain combines TRBV7-9 with TRBJ2-7; tentative D call: TRBD1 (6 bases). CDR3 length equals 13 residues. Per germline, CDR1 SEHNR and CDR2 FQNEAQ (reference sequence). V shed 1 base and J shed 4 bases, with 8 bases lying between them. CDR3 sequence reads: CASSLGGLYEQYF. CDR3 DNA sequence: TGTGCCAGCAGCTTAGGGGGGCTTTACGAGCAGTACTTC.